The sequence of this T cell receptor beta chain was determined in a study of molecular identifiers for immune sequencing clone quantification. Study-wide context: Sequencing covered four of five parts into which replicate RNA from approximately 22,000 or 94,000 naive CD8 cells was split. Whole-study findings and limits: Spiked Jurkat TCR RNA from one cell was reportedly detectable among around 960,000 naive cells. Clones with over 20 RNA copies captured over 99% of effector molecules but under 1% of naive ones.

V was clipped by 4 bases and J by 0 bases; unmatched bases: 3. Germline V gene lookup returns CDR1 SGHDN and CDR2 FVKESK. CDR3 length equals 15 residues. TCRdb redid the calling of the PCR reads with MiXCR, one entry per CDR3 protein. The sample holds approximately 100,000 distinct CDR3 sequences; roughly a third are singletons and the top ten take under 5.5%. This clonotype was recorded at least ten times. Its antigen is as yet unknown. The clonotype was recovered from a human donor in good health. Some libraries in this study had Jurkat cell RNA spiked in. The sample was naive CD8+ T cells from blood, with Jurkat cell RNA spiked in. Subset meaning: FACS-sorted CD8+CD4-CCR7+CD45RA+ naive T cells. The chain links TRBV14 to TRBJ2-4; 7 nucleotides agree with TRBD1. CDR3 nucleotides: TGTGCCAGCAGCCTTACAGGGGTAGCCAAAAACATTCAGTACTTC. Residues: CASSLTGVAKNIQYF.